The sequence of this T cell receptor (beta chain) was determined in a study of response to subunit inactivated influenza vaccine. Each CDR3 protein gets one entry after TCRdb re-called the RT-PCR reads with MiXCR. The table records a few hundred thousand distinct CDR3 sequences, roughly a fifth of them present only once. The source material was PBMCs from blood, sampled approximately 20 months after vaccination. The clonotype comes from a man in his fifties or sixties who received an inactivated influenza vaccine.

The CDR3 sequence is CSAKQGSAYEQYF. In DNA, the CDR3 is TGCAGCGCTAAACAGGGCTCAGCCTACGAGCAGTACTTC. The J gene is TRBJ2-7, the V gene TRBV29-1; D is possibly TRBD1 (6 bases). Germline V CDR1 and CDR2: SQVTM, ANQGSEA. Trimming removed 7 bases from V and 2 bases from J, with 15 bases in between. The CDR3 totals 13 residues.